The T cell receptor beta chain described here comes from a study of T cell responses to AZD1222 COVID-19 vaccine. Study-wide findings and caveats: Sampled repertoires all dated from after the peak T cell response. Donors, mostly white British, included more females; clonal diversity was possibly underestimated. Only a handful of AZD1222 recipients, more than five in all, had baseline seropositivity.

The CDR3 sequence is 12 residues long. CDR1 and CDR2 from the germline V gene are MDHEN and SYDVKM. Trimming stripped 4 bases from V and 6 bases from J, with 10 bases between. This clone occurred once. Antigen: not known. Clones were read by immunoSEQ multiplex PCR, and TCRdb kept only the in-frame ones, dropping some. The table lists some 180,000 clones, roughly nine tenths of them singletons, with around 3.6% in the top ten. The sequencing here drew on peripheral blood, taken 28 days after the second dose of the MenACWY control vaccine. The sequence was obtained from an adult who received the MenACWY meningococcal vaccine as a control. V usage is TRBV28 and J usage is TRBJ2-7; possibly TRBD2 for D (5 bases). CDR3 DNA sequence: TGTGCCAGCAGTTCAAGGAGGCGCGAGCAGTACTTC. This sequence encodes CASSSRRREQYF. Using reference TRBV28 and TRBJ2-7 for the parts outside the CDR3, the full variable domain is DVKVTQSSRYLVKRTGEKVFLECVQDMDHENMFWYRQDPGLGLRLIYFSYDVKMKEKGDIPEGYSVSREKKERFSLILESASTNQTSMYLCASSSRRREQYFGPGTRLTVT.